The present TCR beta chain was sequenced within a study of regulatory T cells in long-lasting Graves disease. Whole-study context: Those Graves' patients who were newly diagnosed had been on antithyroid drugs under 3 months.

Relying on iRepertoire HTBI primers and Arm-PCR of CDR3 regions, the team built TCR beta libraries. TCRdb reprocessed the multiplex PCR reads via MiXCR and lists one record per CDR3 protein. The sample lists some 400,000 distinct CDR3 sequences, 15% occurring once. Study conclusions and caveats: TCR diversity was lower in persistent Graves' patients than in newly diagnosed ones. Public clonotype sharing was higher in persistent than newly diagnosed patients.

V gave up 0 bases and J gave up 4 bases; unmatched junction bases: 6. The germline CDR1 and CDR2 sequences are MNHEY and SVGEGT. The CDR3 spans 16 residues. Time point noted: newly diagnosed GD, antithyroid drugs for less than 3 months. Scientists built the TCR library using RNA that was extracted from PBMCs. As a group, patients came from one endocrinology department in Xi'an, China. This clonotype was detected ten times or more. Its cognate antigen is unknown. This same sample was also part of a study on T cells in Graves' hyperthyroidism and ophthalmopathy.

The sequenced sample was peripheral blood mononuclear cells (PBMCs), obtained at new diagnosis, from a patient treated with antithyroid drugs. The chain carries TRBV6-2 or TRBV6-3 and TRBJ2-7; TRBD2 aligns across 10 bases. This clonotype originated in a woman in her twenties or thirties with Graves disease. In nucleotides, the CDR3 is TGTGCCAGCAGTTACTCGGCTAGCGGGAGTCAGTACGAGCAGTACTTC. As protein: CASSYSASGSQYEQYF.